This T cell receptor (beta chain) was identified in a study of blood T cell repertoires in COVID-19 (dated by TCRdb to 2019 to 2021). For the study in its entirety: Samples from collaborators originated in the United States, Italy and Spain and spanned both the acute and convalescent phases of COVID-19. The prospective study material was composed of cDNA or gDNA derived from T cells, B-cell-depleted T cells, or PBMCs. Subjects who had been exposed to COVID-19, were actively infected with it, or had recovered from it provided the deeply sampled blood TCRbeta repertoires that made up the dataset. The repertoires were released in a freely available public database meant as a resource for research on the immune response to SARS-CoV-2. Samples were obtained from the ongoing ImmuneRACE study (first 160 participants) and from some 1,200 subjects provided by 6 global collaborators. The sample metadata nearly always contained a de-identified subject ID, COVID-19 status, age in years and sex. Where available, HLA class I and class II types were obtained from metadata supplied by the sample provider rather than from assay-based typing.

TCRbeta CDR3 regions were amplified from genomic DNA by means of the immunoSEQ Assay, a bias-controlled multiplex PCR. The source study handled its data this way. The number of nucleated cells in each sample was estimated by amplification of reference gene primers within the assay. To quantify the absolute abundance of each unique TCRbeta CDR3 rearrangement, sequence reads were collapsed and filtered. For each sample, productive Simpson clonality was calculated by taking the square root of Simpson's diversity index across productive rearrangements. Held by TCRdb, this immuneACCESS table contains in-frame sequences only and omits some clones. Under half of the omission traces to an unresolved V gene where checked; the cause of the rest is unknown. That table supplies the V and J calls and clone size; D and trimming were determined from the DNA. In this sample the table shows under 300,000 clones, over 75% of which occur a single time. Clones ranked in the top ten supply 2% to 2.5% of the sample.

Participants in the prospective study were aged about 18 to 90 years, lived in under 30 United States geographic areas, and enrolled through a virtual design. In the prospective study, participants were assigned to cohorts based on the clinical history participants reported in a screening survey and a study questionnaire. ImmuneRACE Cohort 3 recovered participants were defined by two consecutive negative NP/OP PCR tests, healthcare professional clearance, or symptom resolution. Each participant in the prospective study had whole blood, serum and a nasopharyngeal or oropharyngeal swab collected by mobile phlebotomists. Participants in the prospective study had the option to provide additional blood draws and questionnaires over a roughly 2-month period. Before DNA extraction, prospective study blood samples were shipped either frozen or at room temperature. Based on the germline V gene, the CDR1 and CDR2 sequences are LGHNA and YNFKEQ. From cysteine to phenylalanine, the CDR3 is 16 amino acids long. The read is trimmed to its CDR3 DNA, 48 bases read in frame from base 1. V is trimmed back by 3 bases and J by 3 bases, and the junction contains 6 bases that no gene match accounts for.

Overall results and qualifications from the work: The amount of clinical and demographic metadata varied by source and participant and was provided uncurated.

In the case of this clone: No cognate antigen has been identified for it. One base away there is no much larger clone; base qualities are not given.

The material sequenced was PBMCs or T cells enriched from blood (not recorded which). The V and J segments used are TRBV4-2 and TRBJ2-3, and 10 bases in between align with TRBD2. The sequence was obtained from a woman aged 18 to 35 who had recovered from COVID-19. The CDR3 protein is CASSHLAGVGTDTQYF. The bases are TGTGCCAGCAGCCACCTAGCGGGGGTCGGGACAGATACGCAGTATTTT.